Included here is one T cell receptor beta chain sequence, with context. These data are taken from a study of human T cells and chemical hapten exposure. Time point meaning: pre-sensitization, week 0. Treatment indicated: therapeutic diphenylcyclopropenone sensitization with weekly scalp DPC. One entry per CDR3 protein, called by TCRdb with MiXCR from the RACE reads. The table lists 150,000 to 200,000 distinct CDR3 sequences, 25% to 35% of them singletons, with less than 3.5% in the top ten. The CDR3 totals 12 residues. CDR1 and CDR2 from the germline V gene are MNHNY and SVGAGI (reference sequence). Trimming removed 2 bases at V and 7 bases at J, with 8 bases between.

The sequence was obtained from a woman aged 25 to 39 with alopecia areata. Some clones in this sample may be carry-over from other donors' samples. The chain has TRBV6-6 and TRBJ1-1; no firm D call. The sequencing here drew on whole blood, taken in connection with sensitization to the hapten diphenylcyclopropenone (DPC). The CDR3 sequence: CASSYPDGEAFF. In nucleotides, the CDR3 is TGTGCCAGCAGTTACCCGGACGGTGAAGCTTTCTTT.